This T cell receptor (beta chain) was obtained from a study of blood T cell repertoires in COVID-19. Study details: PBMCs, B-cell-depleted T cells, or T cells were the source of the cDNA or gDNA that made up the material.

The CDR3 consists of 17 residues. Trimming cost V 10 bases and J 4 bases; bases outside gene matches: 17. CDR1 and CDR2 from the germline V gene are ENHRY and SYGVKD. How the authors handled the data: Reference gene primers were amplified, and this amplification served to estimate nucleated cell counts. TCRdb's table, derived via immunoSEQ multiplex PCR, lists solely in-frame clones and lacks some. D and trimming come from the DNA, and the V and J calls and clone size come from that table. The data show about 130,000 clones, about 80% seen once. The sequenced sample consisted of peripheral blood. This clonotype was sampled from a man aged 40-55 years with active or convalescent COVID-19. V is TRBV10-3 and J is TRBJ2-5, with 11 bases matching TRBD2. The CDR3, as DNA: TGTGCCACCTCGACCGATGCACTGACTAGCGGGACAGAGACCCAGTACTTC. It codes for CATSTDALTSGTETQYF.